The clone carrying this TCR beta chain occurred a few times. The antigen is undetermined. Unique molecular identifiers were incorporated into the prepared TCRbeta library. TCRdb re-derived calls from the PCR reads in MiXCR, one entry per CDR3 protein. The data contain 350,000 to 500,000 distinct CDR3 sequences, roughly 43% of them singletons. This sample stems from a study of T-cell reconstitution after alpha-beta-depleted transplantation in children. The study, taken as a whole, reports: Reportedly, roughly two months post-transplant, alpha-beta T cells arose from several hundred expanded graft clones.

The sequence was collected from a girl aged 2 to 9 with aplastic anemia, due to receive a stem cell transplant. The specimen was PBMCs, collected before TCRalphabeta/CD19-depleted stem cell transplant.

The CDR3 is CASSPQLSGADTQYF. DNA of the CDR3: TGTGCCAGCTCACCACAACTGTCAGGGGCAGATACGCAGTATTTT. The chain joins TRBV18 to TRBJ2-3, with a possible D match to TRBD1 (6 bases). V was trimmed by 1 base and J by 4 bases, leaving 12 bases between them. CDR3 length: 15 residues. CDR1 and CDR2 (germline): KGHSH, LQKENI.